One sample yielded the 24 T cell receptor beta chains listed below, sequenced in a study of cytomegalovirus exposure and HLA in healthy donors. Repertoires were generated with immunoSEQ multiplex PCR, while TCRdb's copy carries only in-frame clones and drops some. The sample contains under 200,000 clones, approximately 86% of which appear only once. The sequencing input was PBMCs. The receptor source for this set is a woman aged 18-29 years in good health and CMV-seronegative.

DNA of the CDR3: TGCGCCAGCAGCCAAGATTCTAGCGGGAGATCGGGTACGCAGTATTTT. Protein product: CASSQDSSGRSGTQYF. The chain carries TRBV4-3 and TRBJ2-3; TRBD2 agrees at 10 bases. The V and J ends lost 0 bases and 8 bases, in that order; junction bases with no gene match: 8. Germline lookup yields CDR1 LGHNA and CDR2 YSLEER. The CDR3 loop spans 16 amino acids.

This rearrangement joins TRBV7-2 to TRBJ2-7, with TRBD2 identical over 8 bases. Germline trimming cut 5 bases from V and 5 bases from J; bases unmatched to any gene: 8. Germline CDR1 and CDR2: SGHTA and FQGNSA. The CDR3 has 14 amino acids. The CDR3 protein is CASSRGGSGNEQYF. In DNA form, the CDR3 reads TGTGCCAGCAGCCGCGGGGGGTCGGGCAACGAGCAGTACTTC.

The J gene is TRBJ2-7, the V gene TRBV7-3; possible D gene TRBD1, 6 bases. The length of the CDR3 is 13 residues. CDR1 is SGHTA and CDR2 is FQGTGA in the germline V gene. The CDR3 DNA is TGTTCTTCATCGCCCGGACAGACCTACGAGCAGTACTTC. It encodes CSSSPGQTYEQYF.

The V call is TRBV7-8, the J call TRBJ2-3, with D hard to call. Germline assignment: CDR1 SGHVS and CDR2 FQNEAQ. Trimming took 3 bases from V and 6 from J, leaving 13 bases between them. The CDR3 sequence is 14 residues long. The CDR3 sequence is CASSFLRSSDTQYF. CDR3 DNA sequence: TGTGCCAGCAGCTTTCTGCGGAGTTCTGATACGCAGTATTTT.

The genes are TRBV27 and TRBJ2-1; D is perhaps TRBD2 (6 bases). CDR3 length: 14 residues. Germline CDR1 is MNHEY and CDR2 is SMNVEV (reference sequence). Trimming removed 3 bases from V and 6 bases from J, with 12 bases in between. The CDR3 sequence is CASSLGGLGNEQFF. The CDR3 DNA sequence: TGTGCCAGCAGTTTGGGGGGACTTGGCAATGAGCAGTTCTTC.

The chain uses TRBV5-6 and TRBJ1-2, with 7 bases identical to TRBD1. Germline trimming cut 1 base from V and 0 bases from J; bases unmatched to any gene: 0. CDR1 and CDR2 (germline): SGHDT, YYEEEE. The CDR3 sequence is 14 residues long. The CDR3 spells CASSLQGANYGYTF. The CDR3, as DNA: TGTGCCAGCAGCTTGCAGGGGGCTAACTATGGCTACACCTTC. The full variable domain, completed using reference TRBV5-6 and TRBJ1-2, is DAGVTQSPTHLIKTRGQQVTLRCSPKSGHDTVSWYQQALGQGPQFIFQYYEEEERQRGNFPDRFSGHQFPNYSSELNVNALLLGDSALYLCASSLQGANYGYTFGSGTRLTVV.

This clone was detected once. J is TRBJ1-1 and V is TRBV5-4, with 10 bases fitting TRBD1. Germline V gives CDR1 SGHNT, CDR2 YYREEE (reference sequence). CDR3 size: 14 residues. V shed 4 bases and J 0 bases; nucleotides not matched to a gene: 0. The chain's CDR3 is CASSGQGVNTEAFF. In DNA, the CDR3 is TGTGCCAGCAGCGGACAGGGGGTGAACACTGAAGCTTTCTTT.

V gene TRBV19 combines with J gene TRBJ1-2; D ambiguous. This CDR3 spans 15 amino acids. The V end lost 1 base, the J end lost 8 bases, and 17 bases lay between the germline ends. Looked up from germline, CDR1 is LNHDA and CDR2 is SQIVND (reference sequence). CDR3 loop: CASSIGYGDEAGYTF. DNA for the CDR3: TGTGCCAGTAGTATAGGTTACGGAGACGAGGCGGGCTACACCTTC.

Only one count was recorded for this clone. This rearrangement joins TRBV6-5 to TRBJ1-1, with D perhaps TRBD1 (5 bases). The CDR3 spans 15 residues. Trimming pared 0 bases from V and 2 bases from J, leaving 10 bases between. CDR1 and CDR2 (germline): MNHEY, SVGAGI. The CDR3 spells CASSYSAGHNTEAFF. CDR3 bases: TGTGCCAGCAGTTACTCTGCAGGGCACAACACTGAAGCTTTCTTT.

CDR3 in DNA: TGTGCCAGCAGCTTGGGCGGCAGAAGGCGGGCCCACGAGCAGTACTTC. Amino acids: CASSLGGRRRAHEQYF. The chain is built from TRBV5-6 and TRBJ2-7; D possibly corresponds to TRBD2 (5 bases). This CDR3 region has 16 residues. Germline loops: CDR1 SGHDT, CDR2 YYEEEE. Trimming took off 0 bases at V and 5 bases at J, with 18 bases between the two ends. Variable domain in full (rest from reference TRBV5-6 and TRBJ2-7): DAGVTQSPTHLIKTRGQQVTLRCSPKSGHDTVSWYQQALGQGPQFIFQYYEEEERQRGNFPDRFSGHQFPNYSSELNVNALLLGDSALYLCASSLGGRRRAHEQYFGPGTRLTVT.

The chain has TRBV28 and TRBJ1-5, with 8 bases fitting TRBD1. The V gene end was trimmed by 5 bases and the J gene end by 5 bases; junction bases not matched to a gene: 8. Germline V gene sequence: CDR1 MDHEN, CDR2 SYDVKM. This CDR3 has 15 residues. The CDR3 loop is CASSPGQGIYQPQHF. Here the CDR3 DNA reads TGTGCCAGCAGTCCAGGACAGGGAATTTATCAGCCCCAGCATTTT.

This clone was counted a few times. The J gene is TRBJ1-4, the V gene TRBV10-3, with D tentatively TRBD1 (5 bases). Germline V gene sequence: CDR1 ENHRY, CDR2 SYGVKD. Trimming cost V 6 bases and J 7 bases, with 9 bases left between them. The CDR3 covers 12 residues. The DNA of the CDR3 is TGTGCCATCAGCGTCCAGGGTGAAAAACTGTTTTTT. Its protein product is CAISVQGEKLFF.

This chain's CDR3 is CATSRVPTGGWGNQPQHF. The CDR3 region has the DNA TGTGCCACCAGCAGAGTCCCCACAGGGGGTTGGGGCAATCAGCCCCAGCATTTT. The J gene is TRBJ1-5, the V gene TRBV15, with 8 bases fitting TRBD1. Per germline, CDR1 LNHNV and CDR2 YYDKDF (reference sequence). The J segment lost 2 bases and the V segment lost 1 base, leaving 10 bases of the junction unmatched. The CDR3 has 18 amino acids. The full variable domain, its missing parts supplied by reference TRBV15 and TRBJ1-5, is DAMVIQNPRYQVTQFGKPVTLSCSQTLNHNVMYWYQQKSSQAPKLLFHYYDKDFNNEADTPDNFQSRRPNTSFCFLDIRSPGLGDTAMYLCATSRVPTGGWGNQPQHFGDGTRLSIL.

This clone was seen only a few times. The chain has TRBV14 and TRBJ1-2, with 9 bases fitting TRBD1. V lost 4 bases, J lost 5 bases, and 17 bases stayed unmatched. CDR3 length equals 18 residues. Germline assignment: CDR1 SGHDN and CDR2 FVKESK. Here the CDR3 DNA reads TGTGCCAGCAGCCGAGTAGGGGTCCGGACAGGGGTCTTGTATGGCTACACCTTC. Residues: CASSRVGVRTGVLYGYTF.

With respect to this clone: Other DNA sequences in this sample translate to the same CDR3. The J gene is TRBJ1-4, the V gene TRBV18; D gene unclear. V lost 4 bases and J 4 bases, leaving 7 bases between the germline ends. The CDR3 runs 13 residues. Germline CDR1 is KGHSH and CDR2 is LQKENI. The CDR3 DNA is TGTGCCAGCTCACGTGGCGGTAATGAAAAACTGTTTTTT. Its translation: CASSRGGNEKLFF.

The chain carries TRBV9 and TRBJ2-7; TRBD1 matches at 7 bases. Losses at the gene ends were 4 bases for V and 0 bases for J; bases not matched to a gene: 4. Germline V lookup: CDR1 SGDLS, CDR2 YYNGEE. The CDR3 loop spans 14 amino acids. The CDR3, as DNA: TGTGCCAGCAGCCGGGACAGTTACTCCTACGAGCAGTACTTC. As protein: CASSRDSYSYEQYF.

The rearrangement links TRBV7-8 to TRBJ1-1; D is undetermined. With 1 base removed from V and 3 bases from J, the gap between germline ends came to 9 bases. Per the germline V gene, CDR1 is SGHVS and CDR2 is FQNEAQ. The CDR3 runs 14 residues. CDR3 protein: CASSLGGIYTEAFF. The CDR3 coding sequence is TGTGCCAGCAGCTTAGGAGGTATTTACACTGAAGCTTTCTTT. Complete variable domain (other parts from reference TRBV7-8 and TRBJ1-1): GAGVSQSPRYKVAKRGQDVALRCDPISGHVSLFWYQQALGQGPEFLTYFQNEAQLDKSGLPSDRFFAERPEGSVSTLKIQRTQQEDSAVYLCASSLGGIYTEAFFGQGTRLTVV.

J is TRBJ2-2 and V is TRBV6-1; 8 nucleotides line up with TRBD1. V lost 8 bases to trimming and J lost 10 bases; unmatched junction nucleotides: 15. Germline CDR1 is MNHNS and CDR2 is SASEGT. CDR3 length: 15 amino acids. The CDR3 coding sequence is TGTGCCAGCCGAACCGGGACAGGTTATGTTGCGGAGCTGTTTTTT. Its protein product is CASRTGTGYVAELFF.

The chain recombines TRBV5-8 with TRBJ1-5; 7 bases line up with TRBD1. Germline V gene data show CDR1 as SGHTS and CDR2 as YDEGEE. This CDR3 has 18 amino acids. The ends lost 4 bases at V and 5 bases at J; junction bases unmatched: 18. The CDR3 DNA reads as TGTGCCAGCAGCCCGGGCTCGACAGGGCCCTTTCTTCATCAGCCCCAGCATTTT. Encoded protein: CASSPGSTGPFLHQPQHF.

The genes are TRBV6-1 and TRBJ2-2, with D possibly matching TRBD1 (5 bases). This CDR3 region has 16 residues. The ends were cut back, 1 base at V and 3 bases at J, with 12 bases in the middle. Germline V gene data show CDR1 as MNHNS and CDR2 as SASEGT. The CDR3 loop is CASSEGLDIYTGELFF. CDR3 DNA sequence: TGTGCCAGCAGTGAAGGGTTGGACATATACACCGGGGAGCTGTTTTTT.

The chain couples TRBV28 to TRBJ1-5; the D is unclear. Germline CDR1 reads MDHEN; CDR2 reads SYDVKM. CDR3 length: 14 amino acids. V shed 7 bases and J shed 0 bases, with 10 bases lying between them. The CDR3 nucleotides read TGTGCCAGCACGGGTCCGGTTAGCAATCAGCCCCAGCATTTT. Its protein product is CASTGPVSNQPQHF. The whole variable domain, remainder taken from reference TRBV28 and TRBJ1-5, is DVKVTQSSRYLVKRTGEKVFLECVQDMDHENMFWYRQDPGLGLRLIYFSYDVKMKEKGDIPEGYSVSREKKERFSLILESASTNQTSMYLCASTGPVSNQPQHFGDGTRLSIL.

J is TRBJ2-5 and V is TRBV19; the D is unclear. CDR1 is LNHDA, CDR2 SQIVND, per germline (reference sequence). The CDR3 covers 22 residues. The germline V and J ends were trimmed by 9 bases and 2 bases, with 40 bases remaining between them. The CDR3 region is CASLFPEKLLNRRPYEQETQYF. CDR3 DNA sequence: TGTGCCAGCCTATTTCCGGAGAAATTATTGAACCGAAGACCATACGAACAAGAGACCCAGTACTTC. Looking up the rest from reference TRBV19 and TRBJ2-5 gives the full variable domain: DGGITQSPKYLFRKEGQNVTLSCEQNLNHDAMYWYRQDPGQGLRLIYYSQIVNDFQKGDIAEGYSVSREKKESFPLTVTSAQKNPTAFYLCASLFPEKLLNRRPYEQETQYFGPGTRLLVL.

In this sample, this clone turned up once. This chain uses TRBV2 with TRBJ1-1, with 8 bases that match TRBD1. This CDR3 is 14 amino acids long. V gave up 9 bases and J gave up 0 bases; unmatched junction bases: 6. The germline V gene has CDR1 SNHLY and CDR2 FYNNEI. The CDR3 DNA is TGTGCCAGGAGGGGACAGGCCTTGAACACTGAAGCTTTCTTT. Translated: CARRGQALNTEAFF.

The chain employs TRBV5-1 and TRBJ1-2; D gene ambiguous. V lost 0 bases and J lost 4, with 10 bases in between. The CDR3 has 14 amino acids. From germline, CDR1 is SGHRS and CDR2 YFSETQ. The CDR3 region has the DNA TGCGCCAGCAGCTTGGGCCGGGGTTCCTATGGCTACACCTTC. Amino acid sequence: CASSLGRGSYGYTF.